This T cell receptor beta chain was sequenced during a study of T cells in Graves' hyperthyroidism and ophthalmopathy. Trimming took 1 base from V and 4 from J; bases not matched to a gene: 4. The CDR3 sequence is 14 residues long. Germline V gene sequence: CDR1 SQVTM, CDR2 ANQGSEA. Ten or more counts support this clonotype. Amplification yielded TCR beta CDR3 regions, with RNA transcripts as the source. The HTBI set primed first-round TCR CDR3 RT-PCR. A single record per CDR3 protein comes from TCRdb applying MiXCR to the multiplex PCR reads. The sample holds 550,000 to 650,000 distinct CDR3 sequences, approximately 15% seen once.

The sample was blood. V usage is TRBV29-1 and J usage is TRBJ2-7; 10 bases align to TRBD1. The TCR sequence derives from a woman aged 30 to 39 with Graves' hyperthyroidism that later progressed to Graves' ophthalmopathy. CDR3 protein: CSVEGGTGVYEQYF. CDR3 DNA sequence: TGCAGCGTTGAAGGCGGGACAGGGGTGTACGAGCAGTACTTC.